This T cell receptor beta chain is from a study of human T cells and chemical hapten exposure. Time point in this sample: pre-sensitization, week 0. Treatment specified: therapeutic diphenylcyclopropenone sensitization with weekly scalp DPC. With V trimmed by 3 bases and J by 2 bases, 7 bases remained unmatched. This CDR3 has 15 residues. CDR1 and CDR2 from the germline V gene are MNHEY and SVGAGI. In this sample, this clonotype turned up a few times. TCRdb recomputed calls from the RACE reads with MiXCR, one row per CDR3 protein. This table holds around 260,000 distinct CDR3 sequences, over 8% found once.

This rearrangement joins TRBV6-5 to TRBJ2-7; 7 nucleotides agree with TRBD1. The sequencing here drew on whole blood, taken in connection with sensitization to the hapten diphenylcyclopropenone (DPC). The clonotype comes from a woman in her forties with alopecia areata. Some clones in this sample may be carry-over from other donors' samples. CDR3 in DNA: TGTGCCAGCAGTTATTTTGGGACAGCCACCTACGAGCAGTACTTC. Encoded protein: CASSYFGTATYEQYF.